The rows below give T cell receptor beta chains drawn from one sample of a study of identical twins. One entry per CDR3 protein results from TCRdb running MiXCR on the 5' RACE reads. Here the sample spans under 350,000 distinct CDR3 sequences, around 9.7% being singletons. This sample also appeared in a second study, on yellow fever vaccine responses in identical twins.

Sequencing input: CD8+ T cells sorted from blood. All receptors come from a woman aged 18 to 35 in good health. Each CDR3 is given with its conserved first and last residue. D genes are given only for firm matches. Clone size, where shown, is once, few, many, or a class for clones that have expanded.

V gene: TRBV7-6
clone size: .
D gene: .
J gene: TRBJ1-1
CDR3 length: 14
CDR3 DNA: TGTGCCAGCTCTTCGGGGGGGAGCGACACTGAAGCTTTCTTT
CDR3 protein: CASSSGGSDTEAFF

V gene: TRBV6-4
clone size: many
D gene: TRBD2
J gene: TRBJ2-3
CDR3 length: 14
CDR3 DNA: TGTGCCAGCAGTGATCTAGCGGGGGGAGATACGCAGTATTTT
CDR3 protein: CASSDLAGGDTQYF

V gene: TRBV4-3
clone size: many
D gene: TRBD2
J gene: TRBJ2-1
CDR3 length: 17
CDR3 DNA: TGCGCCAGCAGCCTCAACCCCCTAGCGGGAGGTTACAATGAGCAGTTCTTC
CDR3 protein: CASSLNPLAGGYNEQFF

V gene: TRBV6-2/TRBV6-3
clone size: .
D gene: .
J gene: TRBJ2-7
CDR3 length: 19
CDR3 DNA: TGTGCCAGCAGTTACTGGTGGCATCTAGCATATTTGTCAGGAGGTGAGCAGTACTTC
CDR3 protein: CASSYWWHLAYLSGGEQYF

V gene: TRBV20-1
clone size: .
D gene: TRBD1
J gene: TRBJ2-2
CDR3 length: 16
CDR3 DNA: TGCAGTGCTTCGTCTTGGACAGGGGAAAACACCGGGGAGCTGTTTTTT
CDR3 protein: CSASSWTGENTGELFF

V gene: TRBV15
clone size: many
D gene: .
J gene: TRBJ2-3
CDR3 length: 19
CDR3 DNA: TGTGCCACCAGCAGAGATGAGATCCCCGGGACCGAAAGAACAGATACGCAGTATTTT
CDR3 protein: CATSRDEIPGTERTDTQYF

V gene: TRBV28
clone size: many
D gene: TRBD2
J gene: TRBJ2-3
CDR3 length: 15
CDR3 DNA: TGTGCCAGCAGTTTCCGACTAGCGGGTCGGGATACGCAGTATTTT
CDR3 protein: CASSFRLAGRDTQYF

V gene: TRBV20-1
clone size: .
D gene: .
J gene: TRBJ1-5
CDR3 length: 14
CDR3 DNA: TGCAGTGCTAGCTGGCAGGGTACGTATCAGCCCCAGCATTTT
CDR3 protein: CSASWQGTYQPQHF

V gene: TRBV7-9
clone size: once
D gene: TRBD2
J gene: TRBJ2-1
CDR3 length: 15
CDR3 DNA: TGTGCCAGCAGTGGGGTAGCGGGAGCCTACAATGAGCAGTTCTTC
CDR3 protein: CASSGVAGAYNEQFF

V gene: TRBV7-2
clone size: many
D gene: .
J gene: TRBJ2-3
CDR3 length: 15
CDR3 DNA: TGTGCCAGCAGCCAATGGACAGAAAGCACAGATACGCAGTATTTT
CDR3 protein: CASSQWTESTDTQYF

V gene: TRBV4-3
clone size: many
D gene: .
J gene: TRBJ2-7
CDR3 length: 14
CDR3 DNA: TGCGCCAGCAGCCAAGATAAGGGGGGCTACGAGCAGTACTTC
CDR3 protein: CASSQDKGGYEQYF

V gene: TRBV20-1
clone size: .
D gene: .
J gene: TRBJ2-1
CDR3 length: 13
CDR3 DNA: TGCAGTGCCTACTCCGGAATAGGCAATGAGCAGTTCTTC
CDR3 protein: CSAYSGIGNEQFF

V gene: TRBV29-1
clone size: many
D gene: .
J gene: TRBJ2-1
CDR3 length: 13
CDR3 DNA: TGCAGCGTTGAAGACTTCGGGCACAATGAGCAGTTCTTC
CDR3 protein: CSVEDFGHNEQFF

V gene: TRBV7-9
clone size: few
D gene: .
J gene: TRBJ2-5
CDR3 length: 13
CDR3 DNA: TGTGCCAGCAGCTCCCAGGGTGGCGAGACCCAGTACTTC
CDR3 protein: CASSSQGGETQYF

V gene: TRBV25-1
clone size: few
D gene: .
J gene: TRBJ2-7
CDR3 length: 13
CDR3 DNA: TGTGCCAGCATGGGAAGGGAATTCTACGAGCAGTACTTC
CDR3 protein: CASMGREFYEQYF

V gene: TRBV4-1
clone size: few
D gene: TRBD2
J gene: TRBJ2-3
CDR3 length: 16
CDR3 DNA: TGCGCCAGCAGCCTCCGGACTAGCGGTAGCACAGATACGCAGTATTTT
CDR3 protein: CASSLRTSGSTDTQYF

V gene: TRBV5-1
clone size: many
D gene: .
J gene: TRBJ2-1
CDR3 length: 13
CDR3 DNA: TGCGCCAGCAGCTTGGCCGGGATCAATGAGCAGTTCTTC
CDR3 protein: CASSLAGINEQFF

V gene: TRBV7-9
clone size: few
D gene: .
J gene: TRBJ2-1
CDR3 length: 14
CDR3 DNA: TGTGCCAGCAGCCCGTGGACGGGAAGGAATGAGCAGTTCTTC
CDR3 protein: CASSPWTGRNEQFF

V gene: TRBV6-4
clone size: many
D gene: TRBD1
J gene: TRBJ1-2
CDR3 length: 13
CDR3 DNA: TGTGCCAGCAGTGGACAGGGGGCAAATGGCTACACCTTC
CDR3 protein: CASSGQGANGYTF

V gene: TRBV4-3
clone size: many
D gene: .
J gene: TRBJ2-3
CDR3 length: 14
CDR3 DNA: TGCGCCAGCAGCCAAGGACCCTTCACAGATACGCAGTATTTT
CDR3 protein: CASSQGPFTDTQYF

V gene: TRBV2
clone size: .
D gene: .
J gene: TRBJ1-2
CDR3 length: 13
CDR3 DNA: TGTGCCAGCAGTGCAGGGCCGGTATATGGCTACACCTTC
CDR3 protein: CASSAGPVYGYTF

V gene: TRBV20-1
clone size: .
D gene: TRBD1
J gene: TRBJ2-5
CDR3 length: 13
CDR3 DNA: TGCAGTGCTCCTACAGGGGGCTGGGAGACCCAGTACTTC
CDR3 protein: CSAPTGGWETQYF

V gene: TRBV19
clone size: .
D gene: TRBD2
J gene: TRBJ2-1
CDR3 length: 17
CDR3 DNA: TGTGCCAGTAGTTTGGGACTAAACGGTAGCTCCTACAATGAGCAGTTCTTC
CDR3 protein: CASSLGLNGSSYNEQFF

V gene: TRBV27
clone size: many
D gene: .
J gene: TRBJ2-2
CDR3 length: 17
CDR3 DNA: TGTGCCAGCAGTACGACAGGGGGAGGACTAGCCCCCGGGGAGCTGTTTTTT
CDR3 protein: CASSTTGGGLAPGELFF

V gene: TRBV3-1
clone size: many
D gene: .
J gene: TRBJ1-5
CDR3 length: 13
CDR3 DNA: TGTGCCAGCAGCCAAGCTTGGGGGCAGCCCCAGCATTTT
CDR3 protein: CASSQAWGQPQHF

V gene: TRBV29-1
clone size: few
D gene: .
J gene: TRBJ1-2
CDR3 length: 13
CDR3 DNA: TGCAGCGTCTACAGCGGATCGCTTTCGGGCTACACCTTC
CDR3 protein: CSVYSGSLSGYTF

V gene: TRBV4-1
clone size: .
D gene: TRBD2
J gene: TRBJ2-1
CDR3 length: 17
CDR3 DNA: TGCGCCAGCAGTCAGGGCCCGGGGGAGGGATCCTACAATGAGCAGTTCTTC
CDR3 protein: CASSQGPGEGSYNEQFF

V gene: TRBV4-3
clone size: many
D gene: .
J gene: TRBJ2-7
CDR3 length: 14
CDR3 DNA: TGCGCCAGCAGCCTCTCAAGAGACGCCTACGAGCAGTACTTC
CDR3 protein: CASSLSRDAYEQYF

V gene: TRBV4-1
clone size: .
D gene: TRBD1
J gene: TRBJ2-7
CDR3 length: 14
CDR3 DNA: TGCGCCAGCAGCCACTGGACAGGGGAGGACGAGCAGTACTTC
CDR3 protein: CASSHWTGEDEQYF

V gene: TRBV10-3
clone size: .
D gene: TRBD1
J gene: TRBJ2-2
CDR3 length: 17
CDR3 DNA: TGTGCCATCAGCCCCGGTTTTCGGACAGGGGACACCGGGGAGCTGTTTTTT
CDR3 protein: CAISPGFRTGDTGELFF

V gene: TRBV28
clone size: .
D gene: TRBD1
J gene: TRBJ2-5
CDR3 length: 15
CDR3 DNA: TGTGCCAGCAGTTTCCGGGGACAGTTCCAAGAGACCCAGTACTTC
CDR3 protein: CASSFRGQFQETQYF

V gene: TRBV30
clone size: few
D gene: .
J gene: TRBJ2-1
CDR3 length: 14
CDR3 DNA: TGTGCCTGGAGGGGACTTCCGAAGCACAATGAGCAGTTCTTC
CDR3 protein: CAWRGLPKHNEQFF

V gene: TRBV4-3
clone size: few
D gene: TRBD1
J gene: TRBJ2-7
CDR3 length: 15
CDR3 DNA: TGCGCCAGCAGCCTAACAGGGGGCGCATCTTTCGAGCAGTACTTC
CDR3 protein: CASSLTGGASFEQYF

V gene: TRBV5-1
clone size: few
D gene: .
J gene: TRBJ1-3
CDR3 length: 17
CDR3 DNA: TGCGCCAGCAGCTCGGGTCACGGCCAGTCCTCTGGAAACACCATATATTTT
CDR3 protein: CASSSGHGQSSGNTIYF

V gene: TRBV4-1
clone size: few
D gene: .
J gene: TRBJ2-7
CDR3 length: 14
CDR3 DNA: TGCGCCAGCAGCCAAGTGGCCCAGGGTTACGAGCAGTACTTC
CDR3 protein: CASSQVAQGYEQYF

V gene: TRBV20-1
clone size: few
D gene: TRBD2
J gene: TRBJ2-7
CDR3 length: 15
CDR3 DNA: TGCAGTGCTACCAGCGGGGGGTCTCACTCCTACGAGCAGTACTTC
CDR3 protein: CSATSGGSHSYEQYF

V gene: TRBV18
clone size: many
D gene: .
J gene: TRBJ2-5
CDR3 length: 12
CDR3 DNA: TGTGCCAGCTCACCACACAGGGAGACCCAGTACTTC
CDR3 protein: CASSPHRETQYF

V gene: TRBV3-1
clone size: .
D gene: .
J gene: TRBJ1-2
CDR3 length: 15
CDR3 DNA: TGTGCCAGCAGCCAAGTTGCAGCAGAATCTTGGGGCTACACCTTC
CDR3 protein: CASSQVAAESWGYTF

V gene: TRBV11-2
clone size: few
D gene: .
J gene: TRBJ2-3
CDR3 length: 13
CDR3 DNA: TGTGCCAGCAGCCTGACGGAGTCATATACGCAGTATTTT
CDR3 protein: CASSLTESYTQYF

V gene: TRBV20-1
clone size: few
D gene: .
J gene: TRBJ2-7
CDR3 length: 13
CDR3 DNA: TGCAGTGCTAGAGATGCGGGCCTTAACGAGCAGTACTTC
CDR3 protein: CSARDAGLNEQYF

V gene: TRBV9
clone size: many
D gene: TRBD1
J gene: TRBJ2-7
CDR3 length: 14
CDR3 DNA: TGTGCCAGCAGTCGGACAGGGGGGGTCGATGAGCAGTACTTC
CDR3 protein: CASSRTGGVDEQYF

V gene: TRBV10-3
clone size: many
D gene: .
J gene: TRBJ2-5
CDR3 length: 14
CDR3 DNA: TGTGCCATCAGTGAGTCGGGAAGGTTGGAGACCCAGTACTTC
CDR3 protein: CAISESGRLETQYF

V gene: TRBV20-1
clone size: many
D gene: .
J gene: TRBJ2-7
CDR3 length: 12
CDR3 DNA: TGCAGTGCTAACCCAGGGGCCCACGAGCAGTACTTC
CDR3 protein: CSANPGAHEQYF

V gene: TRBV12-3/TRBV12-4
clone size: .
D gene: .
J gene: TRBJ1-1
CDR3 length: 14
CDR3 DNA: TGTGCCAGCAGTTTACTGACAGGGAACACTGAAGCTTTCTTT
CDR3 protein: CASSLLTGNTEAFF

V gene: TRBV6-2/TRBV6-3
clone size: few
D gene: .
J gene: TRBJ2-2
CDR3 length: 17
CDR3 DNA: TGTGCCAGCAGTTACGAGGCGATCCTAGGGGGGAACGGGGAGCTGTTTTTT
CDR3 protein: CASSYEAILGGNGELFF

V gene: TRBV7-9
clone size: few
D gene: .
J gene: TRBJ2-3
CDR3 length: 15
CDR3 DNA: TGTGCCAGCAGCTTAGCGGGAGATTTCCCAGATACGCAGTATTTT
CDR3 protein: CASSLAGDFPDTQYF

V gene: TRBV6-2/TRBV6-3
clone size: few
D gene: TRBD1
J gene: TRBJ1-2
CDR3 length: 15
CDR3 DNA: TGTGCCAGCAGCCTTCGACAGGGGGTAGTTTATGGCTACACCTTC
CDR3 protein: CASSLRQGVVYGYTF

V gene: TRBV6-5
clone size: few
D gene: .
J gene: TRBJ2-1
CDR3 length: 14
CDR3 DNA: TGTGCCAGCAGTTTTGGTTTAGATTACAATGAGCAGTTCTTC
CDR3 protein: CASSFGLDYNEQFF